A single sample gave rise to the 12 T cell receptor beta chains below, sequenced in a study of blood T cell repertoires in COVID-19. Here immunoSEQ multiplex PCR was the method, and the copy in TCRdb shows in-frame clones only, minus some. The repertoire holds around 250,000 clones, with approximately 79% as singletons. The specimen was PBMCs or T cells enriched from blood (not recorded which). These receptors all come from a man aged 25-45 years with acute COVID-19.

J is TRBJ1-1 and V is TRBV28; unclear D gene. The V and J ends lost 6 bases and 1 base respectively, with 9 bases between them. The CDR3 spans 13 residues. Germline V lookup: CDR1 MDHEN, CDR2 SYDVKM. The CDR3, as DNA: TGTGCCAGCAGCCATAAGAGGAACACTGAAGCTTTCTTT. This sequence encodes CASSHKRNTEAFF. The complete variable domain, with remaining parts taken from reference TRBV28 and TRBJ1-1, reads DVKVTQSSRYLVKRTGEKVFLECVQDMDHENMFWYRQDPGLGLRLIYFSYDVKMKEKGDIPEGYSVSREKKERFSLILESASTNQTSMYLCASSHKRNTEAFFGQGTRLTVV.

The J gene is TRBJ2-3, the V gene TRBV4-1; 8 bases fit TRBD2. This CDR3 is built from 19 residues. The V gene end was trimmed by 0 bases and the J gene end by 0 bases; junction bases not matched to a gene: 11. Germline loops: CDR1 MGHRA, CDR2 YSYEKL. CDR3 bases: TGCGCCAGCAGCCAAGATTTCCAGCGGGGGACCCAGAGCACAGATACGCAGTATTTT. Translated, it gives CASSQDFQRGTQSTDTQYF.

The chain joins TRBV28 to TRBJ1-5; 7 bases fit TRBD1. The trim removed 1 base at V and 3 bases at J, leaving 3 bases unmatched. CDR1 is MDHEN and CDR2 is SYDVKM in the germline V gene. The CDR3 sequence is 15 residues long. The CDR3 nucleotides read TGTGCCAGCAGTTTATCAGGGGGATACAATCAGCCCCAGCATTTT. Translating gives CASSLSGGYNQPQHF.

The chain has TRBV18 and TRBJ1-1; D gene unclear. CDR1 and CDR2 (germline): KGHSH, LQKENI. This CDR3 spans 14 amino acids. Trimming shortened V by 3 bases and J by 1 base, and 9 bases separated the two germline ends. The CDR3 spells CASSPEGTNTEAFF. The CDR3 region has the DNA TGTGCCAGCTCACCGGAGGGAACGAACACTGAAGCTTTCTTT.

The V gene is TRBV18, the J gene TRBJ1-3; D is undetermined. V lost 2 bases and J 2 bases, leaving 13 bases between the germline ends. CDR1 is KGHSH, CDR2 LQKENI, per germline. The length of the CDR3 is 16 residues. CDR3 sequence reads: CASSPNSDGTGNTIYF. As DNA, the CDR3 is TGTGCCAGCTCACCAAACTCGGACGGGACTGGAAACACCATATATTTT.

J is TRBJ2-1 and V is TRBV4-2; 11 nucleotides align to TRBD2. With V trimmed by 3 bases and J by 9 bases, 4 bases remained unmatched. The CDR3 is 14 amino acids. CDR1 is LGHNA and CDR2 is YNFKEQ in the germline V gene. CDR3 protein: CASSHRLAGGEQFF. The CDR3 nucleotides read TGTGCCAGCAGCCACCGGCTAGCGGGGGGTGAGCAGTTCTTC.

V is TRBV3-1 (or the pseudogene TRBV3-2) and J is TRBJ2-3; 10 bases line up with TRBD1. The V segment lost 5 bases and the J segment 2 bases; nucleotides outside the gene matches: 7. CDR1 and CDR2 from the germline V gene are LGHDT and YNNKEL (reference sequence). The CDR3 contains 16 residues. CDR3 residues: CASSNPDRGITDTQYF. In nucleotides, the CDR3 is TGTGCCAGCAGCAATCCGGACAGGGGGATCACAGATACGCAGTATTTT.

This clone was seen only once. The chain uses TRBV7-8 and TRBJ2-3, with D possibly being TRBD1 (6 bases). V lost 5 bases and J 4 bases, leaving 13 bases between the germline ends. Germline V lookup: CDR1 SGHVS, CDR2 FQNEAQ. The CDR3 is made up of 14 amino acids. Here the CDR3 reads CASSRQVNPDTQYF. CDR3 coding DNA: TGTGCCAGCAGCAGACAGGTGAACCCAGATACGCAGTATTTT.

This clone was counted only a few times. The rearrangement uses TRBV3-1 (or the pseudogene TRBV3-2) and TRBJ1-1; D call uncertain. This CDR3 contains 15 residues. Germline CDR1 and CDR2: LGHDT and YNNKEL (reference sequence). The germline V and J ends were trimmed by 1 base and 3 bases, with 12 bases remaining between them. DNA of the CDR3: TGTGCCAGCAGCCAAGGAGGGCCGGCTTACACTGAAGCTTTCTTT. Translated: CASSQGGPAYTEAFF.

The chain recombines TRBV7-2 with TRBJ2-3; 11 bases line up with TRBD2. The germline V gene encodes CDR1 SGHTA and CDR2 FQGNSA. V lost 5 bases and J lost 6; bases outside the gene matches: 13. The CDR3 is 17 residues long. CDR3: CASSPQLAGGLGDTQYF. The DNA of the CDR3 is TGTGCCAGCAGCCCCCAGCTAGCGGGAGGACTCGGGGATACGCAGTATTTT.

A single count supports this clone. V usage is TRBV4-2 and J usage is TRBJ2-1; 9 bases are a match to TRBD2. Germline trimming cut 4 bases from V and 6 bases from J; bases unmatched to any gene: 10. Germline V gene lookup returns CDR1 LGHNA and CDR2 YNFKEQ. The CDR3 is 16 residues long. This CDR3 reads CASSPTGREGSNEQFF. CDR3 DNA: TGTGCCAGCAGCCCAACGGGGCGGGAGGGGTCCAATGAGCAGTTCTTC.

A single count supports this clone. V and J are TRBV6-5 and TRBJ1-1, with 10 bases matching TRBD1. Germline lookup yields CDR1 MNHEY and CDR2 SVGAGI. CDR3 length: 14 amino acids. V gave up 7 bases and J gave up 3 bases; unmatched junction bases: 5. The CDR3 bases are TGTGCCAGCACCGGCGGACAGGGGGACACTGAAGCTTTCTTT. This codes for CASTGGQGDTEAFF.